One sample yielded the 9 T cell receptor beta chains listed below, sequenced in a study of early T cells in non-severe SARS-CoV-2 infection. TCRdb independently ran MiXCR on the 5' RACE reads; one entry per CDR3 protein. This sample has about 110,000 distinct CDR3 sequences, with around an eighth found just once. The material sequenced was whole blood. The receptors shown here come from an adult who was a healthcare worker with PCR-confirmed SARS-CoV-2 infection or an uninfected control (not recorded which).

About this clonotype: The DNA is left out, because the CDR3 cannot be placed on it with certainty; the CDR3 is given as TCRdb lists it. The CDR3: CASRPGSPGSCFF. The chain uses TRBV6-5 and TRBJ2-2; the D call in the table, TRBD1, was not verified against the DNA. Germline-derived CDR1 and CDR2 are MNHEY and SVGAGI. The CDR3 contains 13 residues when both ends are counted.

This clonotype appeared many times. J is TRBJ1-4 and V is TRBV12-5; D is ambiguous. Germline CDR1 LGHNT, CDR2 FRNRAP. CDR3 length equals 12 residues. The V end lost 5 bases, the J end lost 0 bases, and 1 base lay between the germline ends. This CDR3 reads CASGPTNEKLFF. CDR3 coding DNA: TGTGCTAGTGGTCCAACTAATGAAAAACTGTTTTTT.

This clonotype came up many times. V is TRBV20-1 and J is TRBJ2-1, with 10 bases lining up with TRBD2. CDR3 length: 13 residues. CDR1 and CDR2 from the germline V gene are DFQATT and SNEGSKA (reference sequence). The trim removed 4 bases at V and 8 bases at J, leaving 5 bases unmatched. The CDR3 nucleotides are TGCAGTGCTACTAGCGGGGGCGCATATGAGCAGTTCTTC. Its protein is CSATSGGAYEQFF.

This clonotype was counted between two and nine times. The CDR3 reads CATSRTSGRENEQFF. The DNA of the CDR3 is TGTGCCACCAGCAGGACTAGCGGGAGGGAAAATGAGCAGTTCTTC. The chain recombines TRBV15 with TRBJ2-1, with 14 bases aligning to TRBD2. CDR3 length: 15 amino acids. Per germline, CDR1 LNHNV and CDR2 YYDKDF (reference sequence). With 3 bases clipped from V and 7 bases from J, the junction kept 2 bases outside the gene matches.

CDR3 sequence: CAISESTSGTYNEQFF. DNA of the CDR3: TGTGCCATCAGTGAGTCGACGAGCGGGACCTACAATGAGCAGTTCTTC. The rearrangement uses TRBV10-3 and TRBJ2-1; 7 bases agree with TRBD2. Trimming cost V 0 bases and J 2 bases; bases outside gene matches: 4. The CDR3 spans 16 residues. The germline CDR1 and CDR2 sequences are ENHRY and SYGVKD.

The sample holds a few counts of this clonotype. This chain uses TRBV5-6 with TRBJ1-1; D might be TRBD1 (5 bases). V dropped 4 bases and J dropped 3 bases, with 7 bases sitting between them. Germline V CDR1 and CDR2: SGHDT, YYEEEE. This CDR3 comprises 12 residues. The CDR3 protein is CASSGAYTEAFF. The CDR3, as DNA: TGTGCCAGCAGCGGGGCATACACTGAAGCTTTCTTT. Using reference TRBV5-6 and TRBJ1-1 for the parts outside the CDR3, the full variable domain is DAGVTQSPTHLIKTRGQQVTLRCSPKSGHDTVSWYQQALGQGPQFIFQYYEEEERQRGNFPDRFSGHQFPNYSSELNVNALLLGDSALYLCASSGAYTEAFFGQGTRLTVV.

This clonotype was recorded many times. The chain couples TRBV10-1 to TRBJ2-7; TRBD2 aligns across 8 bases. The trim removed 9 bases at V and 3 bases at J, leaving 4 bases unmatched. The CDR3 is 12 amino acids. From germline, CDR1 is WNHNN and CDR2 SYGVQD (reference sequence). CDR3 region: CARLAGLYEQYF. The CDR3 nucleotides read TGCGCCAGATTAGCGGGACTCTACGAGCAGTACTTC.

The chain recombines TRBV6-6 with TRBJ1-5, with TRBD1 matching 8 bases. With 0 bases clipped from V and 2 bases from J, the junction kept 3 bases outside the gene matches. Germline V gene lookup returns CDR1 MNHNY and CDR2 SVGAGI (reference sequence). The CDR3 runs 16 residues. The DNA for the CDR3 is TGTGCCAGCAGTTACTCCCTGACAGGGGGCAATCAGCCCCAGCATTTT. Amino acid sequence: CASSYSLTGGNQPQHF.

At least ten counts were recorded for this clonotype. V is TRBV6-2 or TRBV6-3 and J is TRBJ1-6, with a weak D call TRBD1 (5 bases). The CDR3 sequence is 14 residues long. CDR1 MNHEY and CDR2 SVGEGT come from the germline V gene. V lost 6 bases and J 7 bases, leaving 13 bases between the germline ends. Here the CDR3 DNA reads TGTGCCAGCAGGATCGGGGGTGACAATTCACCCCTCCACTTT. Its translation is CASRIGGDNSPLHF.